The 12 T cell receptor beta chains in this list originate from one sample, sequenced in a study of early T cells in non-severe SARS-CoV-2 infection. One entry per CDR3 protein, called by TCRdb with MiXCR from the 5' RACE reads. Among about 90,000 distinct CDR3 sequences listed, roughly 14% were seen once. Sequencing was performed on whole blood. The receptors were gathered from an adult who was a healthcare worker with PCR-confirmed SARS-CoV-2 infection or an uninfected control (not recorded which).

The gene calls are TRBV7-9 and TRBJ2-1, with unresolved D. V lost 5 bases, J lost 6 bases, and 8 bases lay in between. The CDR3 has 12 residues. CDR1 SEHNR and CDR2 FQNEAQ come from the germline V gene (reference sequence). CDR3 sequence reads: CASSPSRNEQFF. As DNA, the CDR3 is TGTGCCAGCAGCCCGTCCCGCAATGAGCAGTTCTTC. Full variable domain (outside the CDR3, taken from reference TRBV7-9 and TRBJ2-1): DTGVSQNPRHKITKRGQNVTFRCDPISEHNRLYWYRQTLGQGPEFLTYFQNEAQLEKSRLLSDRFSAERPKGSFSTLEIQRTEQGDSAMYLCASSPSRNEQFFGPGTRLTVL.

The table lists this clonotype with a few counts. The rearrangement uses TRBV27 and TRBJ1-2; D is undetermined. CDR1 is MNHEY, CDR2 SMNVEV, per germline (reference sequence). V lost 3 bases to trimming and J lost 8 bases, with 16 bases between them. The CDR3 contains 14 residues. The CDR3 spells CASSLTGVLSGYTF. The DNA of the CDR3 is TGTGCCAGCAGTTTGACGGGAGTATTGAGCGGCTACACCTTC.

This clonotype was observed a few times. The chain uses TRBV7-2 and TRBJ2-6; the D is unclear. Germline loops: CDR1 SGHTA, CDR2 FQGNSA. Trimming shortened V by 1 base and J by 2 bases, and 9 bases separated the two germline ends. This CDR3 comprises 16 residues. CDR3 amino acids: CASSLESGAGANVLTF. The CDR3 region has the DNA TGTGCCAGCAGCTTAGAGAGTGGGGCTGGGGCCAACGTCCTGACTTTC.

This clonotype was observed at least ten times. The rearrangement joins TRBV18 to TRBJ2-7; 8 positions agree with TRBD2. CDR1 is KGHSH and CDR2 is LQKENI in the germline V gene. V trimming: 6 bases; J trimming: 6 bases; junction bases outside the gene matches: 10. The length of the CDR3 is 14 residues. CDR3 coding DNA: TGTGCCAGCTCTCCCCAGCGGGAGAGGGGCGAGCAGTACTTC. Residues: CASSPQRERGEQYF.

A few counts support this clonotype. The CDR3 spells CASSQSDSATNEKLFF. In DNA, the CDR3 is TGCGCCAGCAGCCAATCTGACAGTGCAACTAATGAAAAACTGTTTTTT. The chain recombines TRBV4-1 with TRBJ1-4; a weak D match, TRBD1 (5 bases). Trimming stripped 2 bases from V and 0 bases from J, with 10 bases between. This CDR3 has 16 amino acids. Germline values: CDR1 MGHRA, CDR2 YSYEKL.

There are a few counts of this clonotype. The rearrangement uses TRBV5-6 and TRBJ1-1; D unclear. The CDR3 sequence is 12 residues long. Germline lookup yields CDR1 SGHDT and CDR2 YYEEEE. Trimming shortened V by 4 bases and J by 1 base, and 5 bases separated the two germline ends. The CDR3 coding sequence is TGTGCCAGCAGCGTACAGAACACTGAAGCTTTCTTT. Translation gives CASSVQNTEAFF. Full variable domain (missing parts from reference TRBV5-6 and TRBJ1-1): DAGVTQSPTHLIKTRGQQVTLRCSPKSGHDTVSWYQQALGQGPQFIFQYYEEEERQRGNFPDRFSGHQFPNYSSELNVNALLLGDSALYLCASSVQNTEAFFGQGTRLTVV.

The chain carries TRBV7-2 and TRBJ2-1; TRBD2 matches at 10 bases. The CDR3 loop spans 17 amino acids. The trim removed 4 bases at V and 4 bases at J, leaving 10 bases unmatched. Germline CDR1 is SGHTA and CDR2 is FQGNSA. The DNA of the CDR3 is TGTGCCAGCAGCTCCATCCCGACTAGCGGGCTATACAATGAGCAGTTCTTC. Encoded protein: CASSSIPTSGLYNEQFF.

The chain has TRBV4-1 and TRBJ1-2, with D maybe TRBD1 (5 bases). Germline V gene sequence: CDR1 MGHRA, CDR2 YSYEKL. The V gene lost 4 bases and the J gene lost 0 bases, with 9 bases spanning the gap. The CDR3 covers 14 residues. The CDR3: CASSPGPPNYGYTF. The DNA for the CDR3 is TGCGCCAGCAGCCCGGGGCCGCCTAACTATGGCTACACCTTC.

This clonotype was detected many times. The rearrangement uses TRBV7-9 and TRBJ2-7; 8 bases agree with TRBD1. The CDR3 length is 13 residues. After removal of 6 bases from V and 2 bases from J, the junction contained 3 bases not matched to a gene. Per germline, CDR1 SEHNR and CDR2 FQNEAQ (reference sequence). The CDR3, as DNA: TGTGCCAGCAGTCAGGACAGGGCCTACGAGCAGTACTTC. It codes for CASSQDRAYEQYF.

This clonotype was recorded many times. The V gene is TRBV6-5, the J gene TRBJ1-1; 9 bases are shared with TRBD1. V shed 6 bases, J shed 6 bases, and the junction held 8 bases outside the gene matches. This CDR3 has 14 residues. Germline lookup yields CDR1 MNHEY and CDR2 SVGAGI. DNA for the CDR3: TGTGCCAGCAGCTCCGGGACAGGGTTGTCTGAAGCTTTCTTT. Translating it yields CASSSGTGLSEAFF.

In its sample, this clonotype was seen a few times. This chain uses TRBV7-9 with TRBJ1-5, with D perhaps matching TRBD1 (6 bases). Between the trimmed V and J ends, which lost 0 bases and 4 bases, there was a span of 10 bases. The CDR3 extends over 15 amino acids. Germline loops: CDR1 SEHNR, CDR2 FQNEAQ (reference sequence). This chain's CDR3 is CASSLADSKNQPQHF. The CDR3 DNA reads as TGTGCCAGCAGCTTAGCGGACAGCAAAAATCAGCCCCAGCATTTT. The entire variable domain, with the rest obtained from reference TRBV7-9 and TRBJ1-5, is as follows: DTGVSQNPRHKITKRGQNVTFRCDPISEHNRLYWYRQTLGQGPEFLTYFQNEAQLEKSRLLSDRFSAERPKGSFSTLEIQRTEQGDSAMYLCASSLADSKNQPQHFGDGTRLSIL.

This sequence joins TRBV12-3 or TRBV12-4 and TRBJ2-5; 10 bases fit TRBD2. The J segment lost 4 bases and the V segment lost 5 bases, leaving 13 bases of the junction unmatched. CDR3 length: 17 residues. The CDR3 spells CASSTDSGRRFGETQYF. Here the CDR3 DNA reads TGTGCCAGCAGTACAGATAGCGGGAGGCGTTTCGGAGAGACCCAGTACTTC.